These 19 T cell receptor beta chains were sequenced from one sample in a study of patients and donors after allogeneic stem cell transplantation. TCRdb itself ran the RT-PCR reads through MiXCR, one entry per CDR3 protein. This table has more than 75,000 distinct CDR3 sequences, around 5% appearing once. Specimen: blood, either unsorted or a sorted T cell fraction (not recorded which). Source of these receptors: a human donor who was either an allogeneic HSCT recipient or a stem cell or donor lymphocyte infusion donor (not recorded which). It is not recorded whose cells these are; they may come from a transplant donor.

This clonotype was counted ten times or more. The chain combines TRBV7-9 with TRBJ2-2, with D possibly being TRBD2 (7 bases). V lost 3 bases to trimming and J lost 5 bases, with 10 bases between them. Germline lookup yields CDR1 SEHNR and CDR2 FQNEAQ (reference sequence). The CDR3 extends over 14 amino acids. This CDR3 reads CASSFGGRTGELFF. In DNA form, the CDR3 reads TGTGCCAGCAGCTTCGGGGGGCGGACCGGGGAGCTGTTTTTT.

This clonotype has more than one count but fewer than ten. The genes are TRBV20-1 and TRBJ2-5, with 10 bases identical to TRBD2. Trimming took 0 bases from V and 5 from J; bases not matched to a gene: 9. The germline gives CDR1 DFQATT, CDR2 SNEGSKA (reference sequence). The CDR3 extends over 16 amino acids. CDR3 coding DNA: TGCAGTGCTAGAGATCAAAGCGGGGGGGCTGGTGAGACCCAGTACTTC. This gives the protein CSARDQSGGAGETQYF.

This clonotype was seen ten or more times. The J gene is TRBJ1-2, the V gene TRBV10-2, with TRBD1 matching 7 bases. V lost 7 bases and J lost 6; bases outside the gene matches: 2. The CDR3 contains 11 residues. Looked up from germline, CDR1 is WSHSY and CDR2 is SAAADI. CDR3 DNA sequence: TGCGCCAGCACAGGGGGTGATGGCTACACCTTC. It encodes CASTGGDGYTF.

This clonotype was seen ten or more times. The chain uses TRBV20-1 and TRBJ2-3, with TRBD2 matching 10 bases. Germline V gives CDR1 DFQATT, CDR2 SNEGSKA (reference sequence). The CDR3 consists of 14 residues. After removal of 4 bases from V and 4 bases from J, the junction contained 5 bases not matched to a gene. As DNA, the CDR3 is TGCAGTGCTATCCTAGCGGGAGCAGCAGATACGCAGTATTTT. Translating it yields CSAILAGAADTQYF.

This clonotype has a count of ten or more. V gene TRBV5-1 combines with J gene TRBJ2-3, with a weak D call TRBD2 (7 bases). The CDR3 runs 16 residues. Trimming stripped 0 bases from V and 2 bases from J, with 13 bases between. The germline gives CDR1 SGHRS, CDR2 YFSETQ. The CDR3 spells CASSLVGGLATDTQYF. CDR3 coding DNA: TGCGCCAGCAGCTTGGTCGGGGGGCTAGCCACAGATACGCAGTATTTT.

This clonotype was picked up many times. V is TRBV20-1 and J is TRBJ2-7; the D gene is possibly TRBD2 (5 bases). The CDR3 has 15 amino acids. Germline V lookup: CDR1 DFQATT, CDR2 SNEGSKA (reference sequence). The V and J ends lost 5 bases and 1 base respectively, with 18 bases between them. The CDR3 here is CSASLTRAGSYEQYF. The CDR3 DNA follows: TGCAGTGCTTCCCTTACGCGGGCCGGGTCCTACGAGCAGTACTTC.

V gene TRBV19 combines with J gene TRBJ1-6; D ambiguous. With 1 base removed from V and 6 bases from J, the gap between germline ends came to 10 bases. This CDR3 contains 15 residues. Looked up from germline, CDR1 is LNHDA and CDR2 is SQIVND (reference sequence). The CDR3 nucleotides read TGTGCCAGTAGTATAGGGCGAGGACCTAATTCACCCCTCCACTTT. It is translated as CASSIGRGPNSPLHF.

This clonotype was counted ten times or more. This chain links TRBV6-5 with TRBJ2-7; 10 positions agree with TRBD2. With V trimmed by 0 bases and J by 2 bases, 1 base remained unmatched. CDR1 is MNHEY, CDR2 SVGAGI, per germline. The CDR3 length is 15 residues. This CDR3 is CASSYSTSGTYEQYF. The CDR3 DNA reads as TGTGCCAGCAGTTACTCAACTAGCGGGACCTACGAGCAGTACTTC.

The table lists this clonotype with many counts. Here the CDR3 DNA reads TGCAGTGCTAGGCCCTATGGCGATACGCAGTATTTT. This translates into CSARPYGDTQYF. The gene calls are TRBV20-1 and TRBJ2-3; no reliable D call. The germline V gene encodes CDR1 DFQATT and CDR2 SNEGSKA (reference sequence). CDR3 length equals 12 residues. The V end lost 3 bases, the J end lost 6 bases, and 10 bases lay between the germline ends.

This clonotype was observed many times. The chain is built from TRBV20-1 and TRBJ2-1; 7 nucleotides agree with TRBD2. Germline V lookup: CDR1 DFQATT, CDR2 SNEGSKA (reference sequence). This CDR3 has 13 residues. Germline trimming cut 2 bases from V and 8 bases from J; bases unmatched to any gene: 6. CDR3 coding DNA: TGCAGTGCTAGATGGGGGGGGAGAGATGAGCAGTTCTTC. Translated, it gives CSARWGGRDEQFF.

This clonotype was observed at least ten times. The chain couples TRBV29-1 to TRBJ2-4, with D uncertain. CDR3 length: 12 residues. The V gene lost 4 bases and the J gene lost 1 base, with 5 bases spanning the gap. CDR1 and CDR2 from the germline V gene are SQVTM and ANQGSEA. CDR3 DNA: TGCAGCGTTGGGGCTGCCAAAAACATTCAGTACTTC. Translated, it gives CSVGAAKNIQYF.

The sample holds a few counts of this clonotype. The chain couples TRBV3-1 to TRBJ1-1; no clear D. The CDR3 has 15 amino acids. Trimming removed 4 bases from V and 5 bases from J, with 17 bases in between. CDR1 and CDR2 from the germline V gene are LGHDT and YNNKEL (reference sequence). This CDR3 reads CASSPAQSPTTEAFF. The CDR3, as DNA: TGTGCCAGCAGCCCAGCCCAGTCCCCCACGACTGAAGCTTTCTTT.

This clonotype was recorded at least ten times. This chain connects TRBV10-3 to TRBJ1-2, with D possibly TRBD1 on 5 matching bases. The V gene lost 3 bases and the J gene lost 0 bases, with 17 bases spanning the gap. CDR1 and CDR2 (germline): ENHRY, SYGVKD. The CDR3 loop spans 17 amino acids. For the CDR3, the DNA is TGTGCCATCAGTGACTTGGTATCGACAGCCGCTAACTATGGCTACACCTTC. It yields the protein CAISDLVSTAANYGYTF.

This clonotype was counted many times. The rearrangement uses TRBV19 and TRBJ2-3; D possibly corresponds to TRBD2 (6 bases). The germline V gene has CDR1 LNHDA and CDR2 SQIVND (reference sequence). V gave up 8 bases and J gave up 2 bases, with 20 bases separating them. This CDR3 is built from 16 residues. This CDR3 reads CASSADYLQSTDTQYF. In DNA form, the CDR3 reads TGTGCCAGTTCAGCGGACTACCTACAATCCACAGATACGCAGTATTTT.

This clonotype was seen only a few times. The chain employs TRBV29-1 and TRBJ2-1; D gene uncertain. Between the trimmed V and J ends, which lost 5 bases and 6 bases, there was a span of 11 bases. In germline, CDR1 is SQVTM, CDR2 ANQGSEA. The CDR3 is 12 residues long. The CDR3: CSVKESGNEQFF. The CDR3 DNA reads TGCAGCGTTAAGGAGAGTGGCAATGAGCAGTTCTTC.

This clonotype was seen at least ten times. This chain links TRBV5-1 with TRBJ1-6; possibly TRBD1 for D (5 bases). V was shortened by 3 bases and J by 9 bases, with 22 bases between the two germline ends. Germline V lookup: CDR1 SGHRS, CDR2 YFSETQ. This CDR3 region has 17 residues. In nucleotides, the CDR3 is TGCGCCAGCAGCTGGGGACCTCTATCCGGGGGACCTTCACCCCTCCACTTT. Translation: CASSWGPLSGGPSPLHF.

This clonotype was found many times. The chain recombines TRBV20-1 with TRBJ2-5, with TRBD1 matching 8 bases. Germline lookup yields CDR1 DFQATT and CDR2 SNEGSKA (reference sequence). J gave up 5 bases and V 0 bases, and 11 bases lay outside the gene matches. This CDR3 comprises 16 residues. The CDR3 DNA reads TGCAGTGCTAGAGATGCGAGGACAGGGAGTGTGGAGACCCAGTACTTC. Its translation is CSARDARTGSVETQYF.

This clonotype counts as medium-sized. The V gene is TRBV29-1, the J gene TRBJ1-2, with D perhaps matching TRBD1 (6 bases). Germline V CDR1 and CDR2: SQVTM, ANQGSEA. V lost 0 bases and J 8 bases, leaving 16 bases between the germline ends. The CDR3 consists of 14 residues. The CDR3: CSVEEDSSGWGYTF. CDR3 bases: TGCAGCGTTGAAGAGGACAGCTCCGGGTGGGGCTACACCTTC.

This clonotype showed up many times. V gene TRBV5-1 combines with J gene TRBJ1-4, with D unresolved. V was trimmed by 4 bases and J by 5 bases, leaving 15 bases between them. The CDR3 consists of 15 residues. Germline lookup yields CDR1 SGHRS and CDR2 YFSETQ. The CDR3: CASSANGIENEKLFF. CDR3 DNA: TGCGCCAGCAGCGCGAACGGGATTGAGAATGAAAAACTGTTTTTT.